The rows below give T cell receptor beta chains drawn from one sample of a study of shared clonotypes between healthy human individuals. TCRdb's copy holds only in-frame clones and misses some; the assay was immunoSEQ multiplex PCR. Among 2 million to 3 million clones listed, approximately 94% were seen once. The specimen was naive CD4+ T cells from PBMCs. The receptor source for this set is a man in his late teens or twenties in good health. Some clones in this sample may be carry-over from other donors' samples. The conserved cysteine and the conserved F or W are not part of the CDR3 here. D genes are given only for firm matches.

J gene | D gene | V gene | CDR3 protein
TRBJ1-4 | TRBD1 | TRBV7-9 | ASSLGGQGVNEKLF
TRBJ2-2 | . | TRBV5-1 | ASSLEGTGELF
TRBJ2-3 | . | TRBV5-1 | ASSPPLGTDTQY
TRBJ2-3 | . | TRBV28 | ASSPGPGRDTQY
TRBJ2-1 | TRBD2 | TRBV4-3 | ASSPGLAGRNNNEQF
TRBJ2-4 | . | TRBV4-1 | ASSQPGQQRDIQY
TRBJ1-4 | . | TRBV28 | ASRMGTANEKLF
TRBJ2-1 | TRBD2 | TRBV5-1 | ASSLLAGGLSYNEQF
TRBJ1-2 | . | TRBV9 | ASSSSGGRDSRNYGYT
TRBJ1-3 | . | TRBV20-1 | SAVGGNTIY
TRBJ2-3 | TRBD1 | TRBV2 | ASSEGPTGSVGDTQY